This T cell receptor beta chain was recovered during a study of shared clonotypes between healthy human individuals. It was into CD45RA+ naive and CD45RA-negative memory subsets that the CD4+ cells were split. Germline lookup yields CDR1 SGHRS and CDR2 YFSETQ. After removal of 4 bases from V and 6 bases from J, the junction contained 4 bases not matched to a gene. This CDR3 contains 13 residues. Clones were sequenced by immunoSEQ multiplex PCR, and TCRdb holds only the in-frame ones, with some missing. The profile shows millions of clones, approximately 93% of them singletons. With respect to this clone: What it binds is not known. Other DNA variants within this sample encode the same CDR3.

Study-level results: What rarefaction showed was incomplete sorted-subset sequencing despite large depth.

The sequenced sample was naive CD4+ T cells from PBMCs. The subset here: CD45RA+ positively selected. The receptor's source is a man aged 18-30 years in good health. Some clones in this sample may be carry-over from other donors' samples. V and J are TRBV5-1 and TRBJ2-1; 7 nucleotides agree with TRBD1. The CDR3: CASSAGTVNEQFF. DNA for the CDR3: TGCGCCAGCAGCGCCGGGACAGTCAATGAGCAGTTCTTC.